This T cell receptor (beta chain) appears in the sequencing data of a study of T cells in localized non-small cell lung cancer. Overall study results and limits: Heterogeneity stays possible, as sequencing covered only one tumor region. Appearance in adjacent lung was seen for a median 57 of the top 100 tumor clones. Greater T cell density in blood accompanied longer overall survival. Adjacent uninvolved lung tissue had the highest T cell clonality, exceeding tumor.

TCRdb's table, derived via immunoSEQ multiplex PCR, lists solely in-frame clones and lacks some. The table shows about 46,000 clones, with 81% occurring only once. Comments on this clone: Antigen unknown.

Germline CDR1 reads ENHRY; CDR2 reads SYGVKD. Trimming at V came to 8 bases and at J to 5 bases, leaving 6 bases not matched to a gene. The CDR3 consists of 13 residues. The TCR originated in a man between 40 and 70 years old with stage III lung adenocarcinoma. J is TRBJ2-3 and V is TRBV10-3; 8 nucleotides match TRBD1. The sample consisted of peripheral blood mononuclear cells, taken before any cancer treatment. The CDR3: CAIGKDRVDTQYF. The CDR3 nucleotides read TGTGCCATCGGCAAGGACAGGGTAGATACGCAGTATTTT.